This T cell receptor beta chain was retrieved from a study of OX40 agonist ivuxolimab in advanced cancers. Sequenced by immunoSEQ multiplex PCR; TCRdb stores in-frame clones only, minus some. The sample includes about 73,000 clones, 86% of them seen just once. V lost 4 bases to trimming and J lost 1 base, with 14 bases between them. This CDR3 region has 16 residues. Germline V CDR1 and CDR2: KGHSY, FQNENV. The sample was CD4+ or CD8+ T cells sorted from blood, taken in a trial of the OX40 agonist ivuxolimab. The genes are TRBV16 and TRBJ1-3; D is possibly TRBD1 (5 bases). This clonotype originated in an adult with an advanced solid tumor such as melanoma, head and neck, liver or kidney cancer. The CDR3 DNA reads TGTGCCAGCAGCCCCACCAGAGGGGCATCTGGAAACACCATATATTTT. Translated: CASSPTRGASGNTIYF.